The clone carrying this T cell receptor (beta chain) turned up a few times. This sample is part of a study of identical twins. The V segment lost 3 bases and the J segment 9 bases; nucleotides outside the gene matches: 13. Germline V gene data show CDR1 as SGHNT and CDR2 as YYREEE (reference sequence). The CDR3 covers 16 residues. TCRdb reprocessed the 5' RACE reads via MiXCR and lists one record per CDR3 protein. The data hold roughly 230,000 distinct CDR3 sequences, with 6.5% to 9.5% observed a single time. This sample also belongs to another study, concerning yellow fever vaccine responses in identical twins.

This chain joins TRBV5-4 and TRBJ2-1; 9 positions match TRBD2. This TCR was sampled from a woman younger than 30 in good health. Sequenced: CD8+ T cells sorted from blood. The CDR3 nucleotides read TGTGCCAGCAGCTCGAGATTGGGACTAGCTCGGAGTGAGCAGTTCTTC. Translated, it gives CASSSRLGLARSEQFF.